The 3 T cell receptor beta chains below were found in one sample sequenced in a study of cytomegalovirus exposure and HLA in healthy donors. PCR employed 60 Vbeta and 13 Jbeta primers. Repertoires were generated with immunoSEQ multiplex PCR, while TCRdb's copy carries only in-frame clones and drops some. Seen in this sample are tens of thousands of clones; the ten most common clones hold 4% to 5.5%. The sequenced sample was PBMCs. The receptor source for this set is a man younger than 45 in good health and CMV-seropositive.

This chain joins TRBV18 and TRBJ1-3, with D possibly TRBD1 on 6 matching bases. This CDR3 is 17 amino acids long. Germline V gene data show CDR1 as KGHSH and CDR2 as LQKENI. V was cut by 5 bases and J by 0 bases, with 17 bases left in between. DNA of the CDR3: TGTGCCAGCTCAGATAGGACAGCCTCACACTCTGGAAACACCATATATTTT. The encoded protein is CASSDRTASHSGNTIYF.

The chain recombines TRBV6-6 with TRBJ2-7; 10 nucleotides agree with TRBD1. CDR3 size: 15 residues. Germline V lookup: CDR1 MNHNY, CDR2 SVGAGI (reference sequence). With V trimmed by 6 bases and J by 4 bases, 9 bases remained unmatched. The CDR3 protein is CASRPPTGGSYEQYF. The CDR3 DNA reads as TGTGCCAGCAGACCCCCGACAGGGGGCTCGTACGAGCAGTACTTC.

The chain recombines TRBV6-1 with TRBJ2-1; 10 bases fit TRBD2. With V trimmed by 6 bases and J by 5 bases, 7 bases remained unmatched. Germline lookup yields CDR1 MNHNS and CDR2 SASEGT. This CDR3 has 15 residues. CDR3 DNA: TGTGCCAGCAGGACCGGGACTAGCGCCGACAATGAGCAGTTCTTC. Protein sequence: CASRTGTSADNEQFF.